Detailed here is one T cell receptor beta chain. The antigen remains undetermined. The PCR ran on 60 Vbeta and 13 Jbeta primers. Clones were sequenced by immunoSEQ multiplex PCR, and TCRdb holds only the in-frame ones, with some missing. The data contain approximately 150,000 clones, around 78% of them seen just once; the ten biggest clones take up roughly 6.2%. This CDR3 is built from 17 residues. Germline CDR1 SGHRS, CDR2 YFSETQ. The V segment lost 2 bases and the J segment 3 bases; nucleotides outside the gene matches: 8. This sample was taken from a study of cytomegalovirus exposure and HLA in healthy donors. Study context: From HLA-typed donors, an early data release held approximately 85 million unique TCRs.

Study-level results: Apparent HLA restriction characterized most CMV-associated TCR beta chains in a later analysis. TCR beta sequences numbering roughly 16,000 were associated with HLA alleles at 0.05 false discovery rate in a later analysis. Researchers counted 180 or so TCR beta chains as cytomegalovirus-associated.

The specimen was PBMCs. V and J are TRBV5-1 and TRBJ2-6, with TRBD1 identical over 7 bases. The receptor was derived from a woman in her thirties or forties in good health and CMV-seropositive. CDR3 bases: TGCGCCAGCAGCTTTACAGGGGCAGAAGGTGGGGCCAACGTCCTGACTTTC. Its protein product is CASSFTGAEGGANVLTF.